This TCR beta chain originates from a study of cytomegalovirus exposure and HLA in healthy donors. Whole-study results and caveats: The listing of 160 or so TCR beta chains classed them as cytomegalovirus-associated. Analyzed later, association rates of TCRs varied across HLA loci, with DRB1 most and HLA-C fewest.

Primers included in the PCR were 60 Vbeta and 13 Jbeta primers. Per the authors' pipeline: There were about 88 million unique TCR beta chains by a later count, and approximately 10 million of them were shared. The assay was immunoSEQ multiplex PCR, and TCRdb's table has in-frame clones only and misses some. The V and J calls and clone size are taken from that table; D and trimming were inferred from the DNA. The data hold 130,000 or so clones, with around four fifths observed a single time. This clone was seen a handful of times. What it binds is not known. Nominally healthy donors provided the samples, though records likely missed some immune exposures. CDR1 is SGHNT, CDR2 YYREEE, per germline (reference sequence). J lost 6 bases, V lost 4 bases, and 12 bases had no gene match. The CDR3 has 17 residues.

Sample: PBMCs. The clonotype was recovered from a male donor in good health and CMV-seronegative. The chain is built from TRBV5-4 and TRBJ2-1; TRBD2 matches at 11 bases. In DNA, the CDR3 is TGTGCCAGCAGCGCCTACTTAGCGGGAGGGCCCACCAATGAGCAGTTCTTC. Translated: CASSAYLAGGPTNEQFF.